The rows below give T cell receptor beta chains drawn from one sample of a study of shared clonotypes between healthy human individuals. The protocol was immunoSEQ multiplex PCR, while the TCRdb copy is restricted to in-frame clones and leaves out a portion. This table has around 1.5 million clones, nearly 99% appearing once. Sequencing input: naive CD4+ T cells sorted from blood. These receptors originate from a man aged 30-40 years in good health. Both conserved end residues are part of each CDR3. D genes are given only for firm matches. Some rows have no size entry. The others give once, few or many, or a class for an expanded clone.

>NA|NA|TRBV28|TRBJ1-5
TGTGCCAGCGGGTCCCAGGGTAGTAATCAGCCCCAGCATTTT
CASGSQGSNQPQHF
>TRBD2|NA|TRBV19|TRBJ2-3
TGTGCCAGTACTCAACTAGCGGGAGGGATCGCAGATACGCAGTATTTT
CASTQLAGGIADTQYF
>NA|NA|TRBV5-8|TRBJ1-3
TGTGCCAGCAGCTTGGTCGGGCAGGCTGGAAACACCATATATTTT
CASSLVGQAGNTIYF
>NA|NA|TRBV19|TRBJ1-3
TGTGCCAGTAGTATAGACGCAGCTGGAAACACCATATATTTT
CASSIDAAGNTIYF
>NA|NA|TRBV11-2|TRBJ2-5
TGTGCCAGCAGCCAAAACACAGGGTCCGTCTGGGAGACCCAGTACTTC
CASSQNTGSVWETQYF
>NA|NA|TRBV7-9|TRBJ1-2
TGTGCCAGCACCACTGACAGCGTCGGTGGCTACACCTTC
CASTTDSVGGYTF
>NA|NA|TRBV18|TRBJ2-7
TGTGCCAGCTCACCAGACACGGCCTACGAGCAGTACTTC
CASSPDTAYEQYF
>NA|NA|TRBV28|TRBJ1-2
TGTGCCAGCAGTTTAGGTGGGGCGGACGACTATGGCTACACCTTC
CASSLGGADDYGYTF
>NA|once|TRBV29-1|TRBJ2-6
TGCAGCGTTGATAATCGGGACTCTGGGGCCAACGTCCTGACTTTC
CSVDNRDSGANVLTF
>NA|NA|TRBV5-1|TRBJ2-1
TGCGCCAGCAGCTTGCCGGGAGCGGCCTACAATGAGCAGTTCTTC
CASSLPGAAYNEQFF
>NA|NA|TRBV11-2|TRBJ1-5
TGTGCCAGCAGCTTAGTGGGGAATAGCAATCAGCCCCAGCATTTT
CASSLVGNSNQPQHF
>TRBD1|NA|TRBV11-2|TRBJ2-1
TGTGCCAGCAGCTCGTTCCAGGGCGAGACAGGGAACGAGCAGTTCTTC
CASSSFQGETGNEQFF
>TRBD1|NA|TRBV9|TRBJ1-1
TGTGCCAGCAGCGCCGCCGCCCCGGGACAGTCGATGACTGAAGCTTTCTTT
CASSAAAPGQSMTEAFF
>NA|NA|TRBV29-1|TRBJ2-5
TGCAGCGTTGGTGGGTGGCAGCAAGAGACCCAGTACTTC
CSVGGWQQETQYF
>NA|NA|TRBV7-9|TRBJ1-4
TGTGCCGCTCAAGGGGGGCGAACTAATGAAAAACTGTTTTTT
CAAQGGRTNEKLFF
>NA|NA|TRBV11-2|TRBJ2-1
TGTGCCAGCAGCCCAGTTTGGAACTACAATGAGCAGTTCTTC
CASSPVWNYNEQFF
>NA|NA|TRBV9|TRBJ2-7
TGTGCCAGCAGCGGGGCTTTTACAGGGACTGGGTTGGACTTC
CASSGAFTGTGLDF
>NA|NA|TRBV5-6|TRBJ1-2
TGTGCCAGCAGCCCCGTGGAGGGACATAGCTACACCTTC
CASSPVEGHSYTF
>TRBD2|NA|TRBV16|TRBJ2-1
TGTGCCAGCAGCCATCCACTAGCGGGACTGAATGAGCAGTTCTTC
CASSHPLAGLNEQFF
>NA|once|TRBV5-1|TRBJ1-4
TGCGCCAGCACCCACACCTCGGGGGAAGGAGAAAAACTGTTTTTT
CASTHTSGEGEKLFF
>TRBD2|NA|TRBV5-8|TRBJ2-3
TGTGCCAGCAGCTTTAAGGTAGCGGGAGGGAATACGCAGTATTTT
CASSFKVAGGNTQYF
>NA|NA|TRBV27|TRBJ1-1
TGTGCCAGCAGTTTAGGGCGGAACACTGAAGCTTTCTTT
CASSLGRNTEAFF
>NA|NA|TRBV5-1|TRBJ2-5
TGCGCCAGCAGCTTTACAGGAGCCTCGGAGACCCAGTACTTC
CASSFTGASETQYF
>NA|NA|TRBV9|TRBJ2-2
TGTGCCAGCAGCCTTACTAGTCTCGCGAACACCGGGGAGCTGTTTTTT
CASSLTSLANTGELFF
>NA|NA|TRBV27|TRBJ2-7
TGTGCCAGCAGTTTAAGGGGTCCTTACTACGAGCAGTACTTC
CASSLRGPYYEQYF
>TRBD2|NA|TRBV27|TRBJ2-1
TGTGCCAGCAGCCGGATACTAGCGCCTAGCTCCTACAATGAGCAGTTCTTC
CASSRILAPSSYNEQFF
>TRBD1|NA|TRBV11-2|TRBJ2-7
TGTGCCAGCAGCTTTACAGGGGGCGTCCTCTACGAGCAGTACTTC
CASSFTGGVLYEQYF
>TRBD2|once|TRBV28|TRBJ2-5
TGTGCCAGCAGTTGGAAACTAGCGGGAGTGCCCCAAGAGACCCAGTACTTC
CASSWKLAGVPQETQYF
>TRBD2|NA|TRBV7-2|TRBJ2-3
TGTGCCAGCAGCCGACAGCGGGAGGGCACAGATACGCAGTATTTT
CASSRQREGTDTQYF
>TRBD2|NA|TRBV7-2|TRBJ2-5
TGTGCCAGCAGCTTAGCGTCGGGAGGGATTGGAGAGACCCAGTACTTC
CASSLASGGIGETQYF
>NA|NA|TRBV28|TRBJ2-7
TGTGCCAGCAGTCCCCCGGGAGGGGGCCTCTACGAGCAGTACTTC
CASSPPGGGLYEQYF
>NA|NA|TRBV27|TRBJ2-2
TGTGCCAGCAGTTTTTTGAGGCCTCCGAACACCGGGGAGCTGTTTTTT
CASSFLRPPNTGELFF
>NA|NA|TRBV6-1|TRBJ1-1
TGTGCCAGCAGCAGGGGATCTGAAGCTTTCTTT
CASSRGSEAFF
>NA|once|TRBV9|TRBJ2-2
TGTGCCAGCAGCGTAGCGCAGACCACCGGGGAGCTGTTTTTT
CASSVAQTTGELFF
>TRBD1|NA|TRBV29-1|TRBJ2-7
TGCAGCGTTCGATGGCTGGGACAGGGGGACTACGAGCAGTACTTC
CSVRWLGQGDYEQYF
>TRBD1|once|TRBV27|TRBJ1-2
TGTGCCAGCAGTTCAGGACAGGGATATGGCTACACCTTC
CASSSGQGYGYTF
>TRBD1|NA|TRBV7-3|TRBJ2-1
TGTGCCAGCAGCCCCAGGACAGGGCTCAATGAGCAGTTCTTC
CASSPRTGLNEQFF
>NA|NA|TRBV7-9|TRBJ2-2
TGTGCCAGCAGCCCGACCGTTAGGGGTGGAACCGGGGAGCTGTTTTTT
CASSPTVRGGTGELFF
>NA|NA|TRBV6-6|TRBJ1-4
TGTGCCAGCAGGATACCCATCTCAGGGTCGGAAAAACTGTTTTTT
CASRIPISGSEKLFF